Listed below are T cell receptor beta chains from one sample, sequenced in a study of blood T cell repertoires in COVID-19. Measured with immunoSEQ multiplex PCR; TCRdb has only the in-frame clones, and not every one. The sample consists of tens of thousands of clones, less than 95% of them appearing once. Sequenced: peripheral blood. Receptors originate from a man aged 50 to 59 with COVID-19, enrolled during active disease. The conserved cysteine and the conserved F or W are not part of the CDR3 here.

J: TRBJ2-5; V: TRBV2; CDR3: ASSLAGGEVETQY
J: TRBJ2-5; V: TRBV5-1; CDR3: ASSLASQETQY
J: TRBJ1-2; V: TRBV18; CDR3: ASSPSGGRMTYGYT
J: TRBJ1-2; V: TRBV7-2; CDR3: ASSAGQLIGYT
J: TRBJ2-3; V: TRBV29-1; CDR3: SVEGGLGTDTQY
J: TRBJ2-7; V: TRBV5-1; CDR3: ASSLVQTGYRAYEQY
J: TRBJ1-1; V: TRBV18; CDR3: ASSPGQMNTEAF
J: TRBJ2-7; V: TRBV4-2; CDR3: ASSRSAGRGEPYEQY
J: TRBJ2-1; V: TRBV18; CDR3: ASTPSGYNEQF
J: TRBJ2-2; V: TRBV5-1; CDR3: ASSLSYEDYTGELF